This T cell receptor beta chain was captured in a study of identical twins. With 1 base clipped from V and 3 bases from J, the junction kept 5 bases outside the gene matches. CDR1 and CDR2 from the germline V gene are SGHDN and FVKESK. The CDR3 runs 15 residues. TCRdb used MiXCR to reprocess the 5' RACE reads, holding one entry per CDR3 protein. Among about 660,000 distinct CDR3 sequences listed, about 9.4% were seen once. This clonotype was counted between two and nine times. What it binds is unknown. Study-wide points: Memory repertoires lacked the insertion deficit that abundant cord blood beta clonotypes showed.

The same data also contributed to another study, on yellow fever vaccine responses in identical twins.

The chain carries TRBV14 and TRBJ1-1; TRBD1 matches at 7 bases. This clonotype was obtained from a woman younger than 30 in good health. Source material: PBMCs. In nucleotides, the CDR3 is TGTGCCAGCAGCCAAGCACAGGGGCGTTACACTGAAGCTTTCTTT. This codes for CASSQAQGRYTEAFF.